This T cell receptor (beta chain) was recorded in a study of cytomegalovirus exposure and HLA in healthy donors. Study-level points and caveats: Reported results showed that the classifier diagnosed cytomegalovirus status with high specificity and sensitivity. TCR beta sequences reportedly predicted most subjects' HLA-A and HLA-B alleles accurately. Upon later analysis, TCR association rates were observed to vary by HLA locus, being highest for DRB1 and lowest for HLA-C.

Germline CDR1 reads MDHEN; CDR2 reads SYDVKM. CDR3 size: 17 residues. V lost 6 bases, J lost 0 bases, and 12 bases stayed unmatched. Each of the donors was a healthy bone marrow donor. PCR employed 60 Vbeta and 13 Jbeta primers. Assay: immunoSEQ multiplex PCR; the TCRdb copy retains only in-frame clones and omits some. The table lists more than 140,000 clones, approximately 80% of them singletons. Comments on this clone: Its antigen remains unknown.

This clonotype originated in a man aged 25-45 years in good health and CMV-seropositive. Sample: PBMCs. V usage is TRBV28 and J usage is TRBJ1-1; 8 nucleotides match TRBD1. The CDR3 loop is CASSITTGAGLNTEAFF. CDR3 nucleotides: TGTGCCAGCAGCATCACGACAGGGGCGGGTTTGAACACTGAAGCTTTCTTT.